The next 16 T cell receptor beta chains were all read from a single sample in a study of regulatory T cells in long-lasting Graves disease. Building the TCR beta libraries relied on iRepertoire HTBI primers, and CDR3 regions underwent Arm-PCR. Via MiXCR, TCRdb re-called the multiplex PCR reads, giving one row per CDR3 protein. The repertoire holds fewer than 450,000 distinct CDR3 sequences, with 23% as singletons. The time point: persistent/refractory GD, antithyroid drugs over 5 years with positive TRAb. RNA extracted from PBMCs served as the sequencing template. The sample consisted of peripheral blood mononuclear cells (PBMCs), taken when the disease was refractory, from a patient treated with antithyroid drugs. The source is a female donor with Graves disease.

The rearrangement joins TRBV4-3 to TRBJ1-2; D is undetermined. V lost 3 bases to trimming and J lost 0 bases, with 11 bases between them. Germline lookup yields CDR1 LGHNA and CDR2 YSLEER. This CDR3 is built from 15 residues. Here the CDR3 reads CASSQDGGPNYGYTF. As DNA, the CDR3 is TGCGCCAGCAGCCAGGACGGAGGACCTAACTATGGCTACACCTTC.

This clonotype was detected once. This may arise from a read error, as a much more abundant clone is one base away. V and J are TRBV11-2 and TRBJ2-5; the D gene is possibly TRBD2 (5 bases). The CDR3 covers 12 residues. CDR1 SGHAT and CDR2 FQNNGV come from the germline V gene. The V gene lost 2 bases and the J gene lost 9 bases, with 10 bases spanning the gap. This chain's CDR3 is CASSLQPGAQYF. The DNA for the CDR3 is TGTGCCAGCAGCTTACAGCCCGGGGCCCAGTACTTC.

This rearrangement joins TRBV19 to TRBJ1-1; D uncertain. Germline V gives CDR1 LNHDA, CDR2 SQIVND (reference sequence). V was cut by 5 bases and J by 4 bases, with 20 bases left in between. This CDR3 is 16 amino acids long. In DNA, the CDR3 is TGTGCCAGTAGTCTACGTTACGGAGTAGGTGGCACTGAAGCTTTCTTT. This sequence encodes CASSLRYGVGGTEAFF.

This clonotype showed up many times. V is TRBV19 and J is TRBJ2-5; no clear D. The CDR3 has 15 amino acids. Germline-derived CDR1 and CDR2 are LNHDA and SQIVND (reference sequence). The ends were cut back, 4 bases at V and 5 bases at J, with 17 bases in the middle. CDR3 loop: CASSTSRRLWETQYF. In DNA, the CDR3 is TGTGCCAGTAGTACGAGTAGACGGCTATGGGAGACCCAGTACTTC.

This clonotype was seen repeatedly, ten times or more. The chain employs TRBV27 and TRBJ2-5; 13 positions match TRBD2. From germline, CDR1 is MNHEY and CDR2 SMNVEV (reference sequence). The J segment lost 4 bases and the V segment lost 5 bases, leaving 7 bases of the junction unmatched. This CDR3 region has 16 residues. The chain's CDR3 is CASSPELAGGTETQYF. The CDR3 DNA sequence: TGTGCCAGCAGTCCTGAACTAGCGGGAGGGACAGAGACCCAGTACTTC.

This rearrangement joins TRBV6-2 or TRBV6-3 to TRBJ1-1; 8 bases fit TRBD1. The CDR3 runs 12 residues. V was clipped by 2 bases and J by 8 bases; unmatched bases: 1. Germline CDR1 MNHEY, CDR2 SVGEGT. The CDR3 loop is CASSYGDREAFF. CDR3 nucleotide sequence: TGTGCCAGCAGTTACGGGGACAGGGAAGCTTTCTTT.

The CDR3 DNA is TGTGCCAGCTCCAGGCTTGGCCAGGGGTATAGCAATCAGCCCCAGCATTTT. It yields the protein CASSRLGQGYSNQPQHF. J is TRBJ1-5 and V is TRBV6-1; D possibly corresponds to TRBD1 (6 bases). Between the trimmed V and J ends, which lost 8 bases and 0 bases, there was a span of 20 bases. From germline, CDR1 is MNHNS and CDR2 SASEGT. The CDR3 is made up of 17 amino acids.

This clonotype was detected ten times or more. CDR3 in amino acids: CASSPRASGRWEQYF. CDR3 DNA: TGTGCCAGCAGCCCAAGGGCTAGCGGGAGGTGGGAGCAGTACTTC. The chain carries TRBV11-2 and TRBJ2-7; TRBD2 agrees at 11 bases. The CDR3 spans 15 residues. The germline V gene encodes CDR1 SGHAT and CDR2 FQNNGV. V gave up 5 bases and J gave up 7 bases; unmatched junction bases: 10.

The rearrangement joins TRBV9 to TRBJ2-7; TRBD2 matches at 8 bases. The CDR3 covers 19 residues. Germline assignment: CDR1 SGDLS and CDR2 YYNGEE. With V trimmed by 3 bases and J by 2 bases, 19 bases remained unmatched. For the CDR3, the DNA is TGTGCCAGCAGCGCCCCGGGGGACTATCCGGGACTAGAGCCCTACGAGCAGTACTTC. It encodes CASSAPGDYPGLEPYEQYF.

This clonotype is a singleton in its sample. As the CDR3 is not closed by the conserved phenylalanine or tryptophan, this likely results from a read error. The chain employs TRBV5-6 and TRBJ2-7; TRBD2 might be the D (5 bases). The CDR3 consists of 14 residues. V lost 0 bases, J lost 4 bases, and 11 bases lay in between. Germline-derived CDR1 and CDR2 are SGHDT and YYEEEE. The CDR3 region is CASSLGGSAYEQYL. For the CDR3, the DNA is TGTGCCAGCAGCTTGGGAGGGAGTGCTTACGAGCAGTACCTC.

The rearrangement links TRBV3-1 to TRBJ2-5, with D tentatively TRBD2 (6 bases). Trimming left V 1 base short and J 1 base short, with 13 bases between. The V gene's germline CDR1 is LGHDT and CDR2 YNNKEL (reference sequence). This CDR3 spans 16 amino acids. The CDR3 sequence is CASSQVMGGPQETQYF. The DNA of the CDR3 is TGTGCCAGCAGCCAAGTAATGGGAGGACCCCAAGAGACCCAGTACTTC.

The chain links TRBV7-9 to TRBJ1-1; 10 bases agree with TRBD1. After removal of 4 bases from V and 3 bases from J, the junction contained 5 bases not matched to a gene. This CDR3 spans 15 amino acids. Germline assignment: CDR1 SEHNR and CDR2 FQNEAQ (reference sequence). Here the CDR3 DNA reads TGTGCCAGCAGCTCCTCGACAGGGGGCCACACTGAAGCTTTCTTT. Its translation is CASSSSTGGHTEAFF.

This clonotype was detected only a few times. This CDR3 reads CSAAPSGGNTGELFF. The CDR3 DNA reads TGCAGTGCTGCACCTAGCGGAGGGAACACCGGGGAGCTGTTTTTT. This rearrangement joins TRBV20-1 to TRBJ2-2, with 7 bases matching TRBD2. This CDR3 has 15 residues. Looked up from germline, CDR1 is DFQATT and CDR2 is SNEGSKA (reference sequence). V lost 5 bases and J lost 1; bases outside the gene matches: 7.

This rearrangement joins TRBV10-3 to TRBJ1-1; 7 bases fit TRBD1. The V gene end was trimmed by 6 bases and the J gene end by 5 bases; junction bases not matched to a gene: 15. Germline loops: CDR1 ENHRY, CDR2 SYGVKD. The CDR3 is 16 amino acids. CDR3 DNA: TGTGCCATCAGCTCAAGCAGTACGACAGGGCGGACTGAAGCTTTCTTT. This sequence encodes CAISSSSTTGRTEAFF.

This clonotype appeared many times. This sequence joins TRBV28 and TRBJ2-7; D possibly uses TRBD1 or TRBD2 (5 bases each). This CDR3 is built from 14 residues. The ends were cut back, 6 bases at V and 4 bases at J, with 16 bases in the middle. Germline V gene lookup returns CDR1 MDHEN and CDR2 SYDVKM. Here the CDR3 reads CASSAPGARYEQYF. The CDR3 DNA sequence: TGTGCCAGCAGCGCCCCCGGGGCTAGGTACGAGCAGTACTTC. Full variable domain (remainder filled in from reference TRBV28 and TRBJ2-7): DVKVTQSSRYLVKRTGEKVFLECVQDMDHENMFWYRQDPGLGLRLIYFSYDVKMKEKGDIPEGYSVSREKKERFSLILESASTNQTSMYLCASSAPGARYEQYFGPGTRLTVT.

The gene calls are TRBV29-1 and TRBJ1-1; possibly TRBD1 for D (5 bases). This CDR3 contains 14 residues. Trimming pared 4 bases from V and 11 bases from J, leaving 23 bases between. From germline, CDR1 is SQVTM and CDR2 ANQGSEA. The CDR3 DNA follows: TGCAGCGTTGGGGGGAAACTTCAGGTCGGAAGCGCTTTCTTT. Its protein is CSVGGKLQVGSAFF.